The 8 T cell receptor beta chains in this list originate from one sample, sequenced in a study of shared clonotypes between healthy human individuals. Generated by immunoSEQ multiplex PCR, the TCRdb table keeps only in-frame clones and is missing some. This table holds 2 million to 2.5 million clones, 90% to 96% found once. Specimen: naive CD4+ T cells sorted from blood. Noted subset: CD45RA+ positively selected. All receptors derive from a man younger than 30 in good health.

Regarding this clone: Other DNA sequences in this sample translate to the same CDR3. The V gene is TRBV19, the J gene TRBJ1-6; D is perhaps TRBD1 (5 bases). The V end lost 6 bases, the J end lost 13 bases, and 10 bases lay between the germline ends. This CDR3 comprises 11 residues. Per the germline V gene, CDR1 is LNHDA and CDR2 is SQIVND (reference sequence). CDR3 amino acids: CASSGGGPLHF. CDR3 in DNA: TGTGCCAGTAGCGGCGGGGGGCCCCTCCACTTT.

Turning to this clone: Other DNA variants within this sample encode the same CDR3. CDR3 residues: CASSSGQGNTGELFF. CDR3 in DNA: TGTGCCAGCAGTTCGGGACAGGGGAACACCGGGGAGCTGTTTTTT. V usage is TRBV6-5 and J usage is TRBJ2-2; TRBD1 matches 9 bases. The CDR3 is made up of 15 amino acids. With 4 bases clipped from V and 1 base from J, the junction kept 1 base outside the gene matches. Germline values: CDR1 MNHEY, CDR2 SVGAGI.

The rearrangement uses TRBV2 and TRBJ1-6; no definite D call. V was shortened by 10 bases and J by 3 bases, with 10 bases between the two germline ends. Germline V gives CDR1 SNHLY, CDR2 FYNNEI. The CDR3 totals 13 residues. The CDR3, as DNA: TGTGCCAACCAGGAGAACTATAATTCACCCCTCCACTTT. Translated, it gives CANQENYNSPLHF.

Comments on this clone: Other nucleotide sequences from this sample produce the same CDR3. V and J are TRBV2 and TRBJ1-1; 10 bases are shared with TRBD1. V shed 4 bases and J 8 bases; nucleotides not matched to a gene: 4. The CDR3 loop spans 13 amino acids. The germline CDR1 and CDR2 sequences are SNHLY and FYNNEI. CDR3 bases: TGTGCCAGCAGTGGACAGGGGGCCGGGGAAGCTTTCTTT. Translated: CASSGQGAGEAFF.

The chain carries TRBV7-8 and TRBJ2-7; 8 nucleotides match TRBD1. This CDR3 is built from 15 residues. CDR1 and CDR2 (germline): SGHVS, FQNEAQ. V lost 5 bases and J lost 0; bases outside the gene matches: 6. The CDR3 sequence is CASSPRTGSSYEQYF. The CDR3, as DNA: TGTGCCAGCAGCCCACGGACAGGGAGCTCCTACGAGCAGTACTTC.

The chain couples TRBV6-5 to TRBJ1-5, with a possible D match to TRBD1 (5 bases). Germline V gene sequence: CDR1 MNHEY, CDR2 SVGAGI. The V gene lost 4 bases and the J gene lost 2 bases, with 9 bases spanning the gap. The CDR3 sequence is 14 residues long. DNA for the CDR3: TGTGCCAGCAGTTCAGGGATGGGCAATCAGCCCCAGCATTTT. This codes for CASSSGMGNQPQHF.

A single count supports this clone. This chain links TRBV2 with TRBJ1-6; D possibly corresponds to TRBD1 (5 bases). CDR1 and CDR2 from the germline V gene are SNHLY and FYNNEI. The CDR3 runs to 13 residues. Trimming removed 6 bases from V and 14 bases from J, with 17 bases in between. This CDR3 reads CASRPNGGSTLHF. CDR3 sequence (DNA): TGTGCCAGCAGACCGAACGGGGGTTCGACCCTCCACTTT.

The chain carries TRBV5-1 and TRBJ2-7; D assignment may be TRBD1 or TRBD2 (6 bases each). The germline V gene encodes CDR1 SGHRS and CDR2 YFSETQ. This CDR3 is 16 amino acids long. V gave up 5 bases and J gave up 3 bases, with 21 bases separating them. The CDR3 is CASRTTGGSPNYEQYF. CDR3 DNA: TGCGCCAGCAGAACAACCGGGGGCAGTCCCAACTACGAGCAGTACTTC.